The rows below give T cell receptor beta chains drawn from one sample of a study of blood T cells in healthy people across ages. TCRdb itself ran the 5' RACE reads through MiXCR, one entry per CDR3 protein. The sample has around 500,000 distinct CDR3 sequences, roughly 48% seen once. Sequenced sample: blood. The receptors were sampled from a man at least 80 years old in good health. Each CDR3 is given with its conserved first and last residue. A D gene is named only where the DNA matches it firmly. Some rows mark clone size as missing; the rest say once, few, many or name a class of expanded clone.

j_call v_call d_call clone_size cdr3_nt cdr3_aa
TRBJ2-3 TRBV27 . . TGTGCCAGCAGTTTGACCCCGGGCACAGATACGCAGTATTTT CASSLTPGTDTQYF
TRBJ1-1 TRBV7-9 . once TGTGCCAGCAGCTTAGCGCTGGTGGAAGCTTTCTTT CASSLALVEAFF
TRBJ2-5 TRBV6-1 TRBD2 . TGTGCCAGCAGGAAAAATATAGCGGGGGGGCAAGAGACCCAGTACTTC CASRKNIAGGQETQYF
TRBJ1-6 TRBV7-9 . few TGTGCCAGCTTAAGGGAGGGTCCGAATAATTCACCCCTCCACTTT CASLREGPNNSPLHF
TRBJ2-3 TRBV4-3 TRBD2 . TGCGCCAGCAGCCAAAAGGCGGGGGTCACAGATACGCAGTATTTT CASSQKAGVTDTQYF
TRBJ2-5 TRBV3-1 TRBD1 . TGTGCCAGCAGCCAACCTGACGCAGGGGGCTTTCGAGAGACCCAGTACTTC CASSQPDAGGFRETQYF
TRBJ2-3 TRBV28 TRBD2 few TGTGCCAGCAGGTCCGCCGGGACTAGCGGGTCAGATACGCAGTATTTT CASRSAGTSGSDTQYF
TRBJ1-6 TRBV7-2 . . TGTGCCAGCAGCCCCGCTACAGGGCGGAATTCACCCCTCCACTTT CASSPATGRNSPLHF
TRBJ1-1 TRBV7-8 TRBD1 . TGTGCCAGCAGCTTCACCGGGACAGTGAACACTGAAGCTTTCTTT CASSFTGTVNTEAFF
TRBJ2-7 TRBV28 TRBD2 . TGTGCCAGCAGAACAAGGCTAGCGGGAGGCTCGGATGAGCAGTACTTC CASRTRLAGGSDEQYF
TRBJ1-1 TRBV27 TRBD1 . TGTGCCAGCAGTTTATCGCTGGGACAGGGGACTGAAGCTTTCTTT CASSLSLGQGTEAFF
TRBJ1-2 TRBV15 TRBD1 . TGTGCCACCAGCAGAGATGGGGACAGGGGGTATGGCTACACCTTC CATSRDGDRGYGYTF
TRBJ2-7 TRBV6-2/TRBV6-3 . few TGTGCCAGCAGCGGCGGCTCTCCCTACGAGCAGTACTTC CASSGGSPYEQYF
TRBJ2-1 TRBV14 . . TGTGCCAGCAGCCAAGATGCGTTGCTGAATGAGCAGTTCTTC CASSQDALLNEQFF
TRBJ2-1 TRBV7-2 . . TGTGCCAGCAGCTCCGTACGGGGTAGGGCTGGGAATCAGTTCTTC CASSSVRGRAGNQFF
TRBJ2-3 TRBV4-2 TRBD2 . TGTGCCAGCAGCCAAGTTAGCGGGAGAGAGGAACGGGATACGCAGAATTTT CASSQVSGREERDTQNF
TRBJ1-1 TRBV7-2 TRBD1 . TGTGCCAGCAGAATCACCGGGACAGTGAGTCACGGCGAAGCTTTCTTT CASRITGTVSHGEAFF
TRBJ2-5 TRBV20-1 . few TGCAGTGCTAGAGATCACGGGGAGACCCAGTACTTC CSARDHGETQYF
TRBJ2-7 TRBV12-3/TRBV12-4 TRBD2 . TGTGCCAGCAGTCGTAGCGGGCAGGCCTACGAGCAGTACTTC CASSRSGQAYEQYF
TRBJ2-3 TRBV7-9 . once TGTGCCAGCAGCCCGGCCGGGGGTTTAGATACGCAGTATTTT CASSPAGGLDTQYF
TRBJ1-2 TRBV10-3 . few TGTGCCATCAGTGAACTGAAGGACTCCGACTATGGCTACACCTTC CAISELKDSDYGYTF
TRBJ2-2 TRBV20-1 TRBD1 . TGCAGTGCCCCGGGACAGGCTAACACCGGGGAGCTGTTTTTT CSAPGQANTGELFF
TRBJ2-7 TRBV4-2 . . TGTGCCAGCAGCCTTCTTCAGACACAATCCTACGAGCAGTACTTC CASSLLQTQSYEQYF
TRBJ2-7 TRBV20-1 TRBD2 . TGCAGTGCCAGACCAAGCGGGAGGGTGTACAATGAGCAGTACTTC CSARPSGRVYNEQYF
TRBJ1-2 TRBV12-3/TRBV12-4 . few TGTGCCAGCAACTCCCTTCGTCGGTTTGATGGCTACACCTTC CASNSLRRFDGYTF
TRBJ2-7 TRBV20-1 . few TGCAGTGCGGAGCATAACCACTACGAGCAGTACTTC CSAEHNHYEQYF
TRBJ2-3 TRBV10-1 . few TGCGCCAGCAGTGAGTCTTTGGATACGCAGTATTTT CASSESLDTQYF
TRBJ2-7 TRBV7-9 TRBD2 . TGTGCCAGCAGCTTGGCGGGAGGGCACTACGAGCAGTACTTC CASSLAGGHYEQYF